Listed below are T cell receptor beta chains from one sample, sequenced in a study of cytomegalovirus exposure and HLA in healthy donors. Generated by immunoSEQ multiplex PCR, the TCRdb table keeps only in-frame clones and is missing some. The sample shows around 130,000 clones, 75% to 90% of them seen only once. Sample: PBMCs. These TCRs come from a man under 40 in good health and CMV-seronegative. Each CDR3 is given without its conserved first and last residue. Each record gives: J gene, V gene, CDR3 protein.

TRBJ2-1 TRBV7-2 ASSTRRRQGASEQF
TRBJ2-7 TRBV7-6 ASSSPTGVYEQY
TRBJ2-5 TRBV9 ASSVEREETQY
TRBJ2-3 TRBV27 ASSLVGGFTDTQY
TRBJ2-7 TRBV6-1 ASSVHRDRDYEQY
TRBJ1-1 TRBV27 ASSVTGIMNTEAF
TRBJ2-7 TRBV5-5 ASSSTWTSGWQY
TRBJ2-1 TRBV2 ATGERGSSYNEQF
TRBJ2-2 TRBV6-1 ASSEGTDTGELF
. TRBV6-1 ASSEGTKGQASAEQY
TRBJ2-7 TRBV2 ASSEVQRRYEQY
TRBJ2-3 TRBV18 ASSTSTDTQY
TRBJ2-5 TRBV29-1 SAAEKTQY
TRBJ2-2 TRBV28 ASRRAANTGELF
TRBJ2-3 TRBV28 ASSLGGANTQY
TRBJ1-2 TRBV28 ASSLQDYGYT
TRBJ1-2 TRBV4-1 ASSLQDSGYGYT
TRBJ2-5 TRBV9 ASSPIGTGQETQY
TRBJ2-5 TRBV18 ASSPRYFGEQETQY
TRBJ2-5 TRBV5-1 ASSALAGGETQY
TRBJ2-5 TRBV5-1 ASTVTGGETQY
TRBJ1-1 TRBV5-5 ASSPYLRWNTEAF
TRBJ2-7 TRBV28 ASSFLLGAPSSYEQY
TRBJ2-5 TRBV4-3 ASSYNRGPPGSQY
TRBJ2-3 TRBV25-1 ASRRGANTQY
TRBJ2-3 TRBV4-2 ASSQENTITDTQY
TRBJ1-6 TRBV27 ASSLLGGQSNSPLH
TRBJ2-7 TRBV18 ASSRDSSYEQY
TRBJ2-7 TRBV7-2 ASSGGDSPHEQY
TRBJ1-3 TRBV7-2 ASSLGRGYSGNTIY
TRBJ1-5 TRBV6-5 ASSPVGASNQPQH
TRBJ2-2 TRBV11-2 ASSLDGIGTRRNGGELF
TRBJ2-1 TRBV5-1 ASSLEGGLFSYNEQF
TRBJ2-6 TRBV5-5 ASSFGQGRTGANGLT
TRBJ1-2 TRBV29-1 SVQGLRYGYT
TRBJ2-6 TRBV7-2 ASSFHPWRGASGANGLT
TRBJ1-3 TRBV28 ASSFGQSLGNTIY
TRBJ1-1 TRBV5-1 ASSLEGPRGTEAF
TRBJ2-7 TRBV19 ASSTSRGSDEQY
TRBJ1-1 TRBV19 ASSQGNTEAF
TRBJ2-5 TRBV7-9 ASSPSVGGYQETQY
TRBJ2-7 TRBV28 ASSFPGASGSYEQY
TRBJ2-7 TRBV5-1 ASSLKGGGSSYEQY
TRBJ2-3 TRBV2 ASSEKRGSTDTQY
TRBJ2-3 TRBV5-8 ASSSWTGLYTDTQY
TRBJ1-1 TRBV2 ASHMYGTANTEAF
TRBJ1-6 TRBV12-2 ASRQRGPEWYSPLH
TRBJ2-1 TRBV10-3 AIKLDSYNEQF
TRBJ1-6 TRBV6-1 ASSEGTTYNSPLH
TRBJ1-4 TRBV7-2 ASSLGLANEKLF
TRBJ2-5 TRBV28 ASSPIGGEETQY
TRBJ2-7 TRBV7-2 ASRGPYEQY
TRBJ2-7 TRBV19 ASSPRTGGHYEQY
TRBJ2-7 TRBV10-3 AIQLRDRGSYEQY
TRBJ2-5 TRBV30 AWSGNDRGRETQY
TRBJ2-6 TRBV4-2 ASSLSGRVSGANGLT
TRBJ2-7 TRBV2 ASSAGGRDEQY
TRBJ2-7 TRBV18 ASSPRRTNPGEQY